The clone carrying this T cell receptor (beta chain) was detected a few times. One end of the junction varies from germline; a read error may be responsible. The sample is drawn from a study of blood T cells in healthy people across ages. Study as a whole: For every two T cells, template switching captured about one barcoded beta molecule.

For the second PCR, which ran for roughly 6 to 12 cycles, a sample-barcoded 5' primer and a J-beta primer mix were used. TCRdb re-called the 5' RACE reads with MiXCR, one entry per CDR3 protein. The sample contains hundreds of thousands of distinct CDR3 sequences, more than 25% of which appear only once. CDR1 SGHTA and CDR2 FQGNSA come from the germline V gene. CDR3 size: 13 residues. These data are also associated with another study on T cells of mothers and their children. Per that paper: The study recruited a few healthy Caucasian mothers and their six children as donors. Input to cDNA synthesis comprised all extracted RNA, at a ratio of approximately 1.5 ug per 15 ul. It was related mother-child pairs that showed slightly higher overlap than unrelated pairs, without reaching significance.

The gene calls are TRBV7-2 and TRBJ1-2; a weak D match, TRBD1 (5 bases). This TCR came from a boy aged 10-17 years in good health. The sample taken for sequencing was blood. In nucleotides, the CDR3 is TGTGCCAGCAGCCCCGGCGGGGACTATGACTACACCTTC. Translation gives CASSPGGDYDYTF.